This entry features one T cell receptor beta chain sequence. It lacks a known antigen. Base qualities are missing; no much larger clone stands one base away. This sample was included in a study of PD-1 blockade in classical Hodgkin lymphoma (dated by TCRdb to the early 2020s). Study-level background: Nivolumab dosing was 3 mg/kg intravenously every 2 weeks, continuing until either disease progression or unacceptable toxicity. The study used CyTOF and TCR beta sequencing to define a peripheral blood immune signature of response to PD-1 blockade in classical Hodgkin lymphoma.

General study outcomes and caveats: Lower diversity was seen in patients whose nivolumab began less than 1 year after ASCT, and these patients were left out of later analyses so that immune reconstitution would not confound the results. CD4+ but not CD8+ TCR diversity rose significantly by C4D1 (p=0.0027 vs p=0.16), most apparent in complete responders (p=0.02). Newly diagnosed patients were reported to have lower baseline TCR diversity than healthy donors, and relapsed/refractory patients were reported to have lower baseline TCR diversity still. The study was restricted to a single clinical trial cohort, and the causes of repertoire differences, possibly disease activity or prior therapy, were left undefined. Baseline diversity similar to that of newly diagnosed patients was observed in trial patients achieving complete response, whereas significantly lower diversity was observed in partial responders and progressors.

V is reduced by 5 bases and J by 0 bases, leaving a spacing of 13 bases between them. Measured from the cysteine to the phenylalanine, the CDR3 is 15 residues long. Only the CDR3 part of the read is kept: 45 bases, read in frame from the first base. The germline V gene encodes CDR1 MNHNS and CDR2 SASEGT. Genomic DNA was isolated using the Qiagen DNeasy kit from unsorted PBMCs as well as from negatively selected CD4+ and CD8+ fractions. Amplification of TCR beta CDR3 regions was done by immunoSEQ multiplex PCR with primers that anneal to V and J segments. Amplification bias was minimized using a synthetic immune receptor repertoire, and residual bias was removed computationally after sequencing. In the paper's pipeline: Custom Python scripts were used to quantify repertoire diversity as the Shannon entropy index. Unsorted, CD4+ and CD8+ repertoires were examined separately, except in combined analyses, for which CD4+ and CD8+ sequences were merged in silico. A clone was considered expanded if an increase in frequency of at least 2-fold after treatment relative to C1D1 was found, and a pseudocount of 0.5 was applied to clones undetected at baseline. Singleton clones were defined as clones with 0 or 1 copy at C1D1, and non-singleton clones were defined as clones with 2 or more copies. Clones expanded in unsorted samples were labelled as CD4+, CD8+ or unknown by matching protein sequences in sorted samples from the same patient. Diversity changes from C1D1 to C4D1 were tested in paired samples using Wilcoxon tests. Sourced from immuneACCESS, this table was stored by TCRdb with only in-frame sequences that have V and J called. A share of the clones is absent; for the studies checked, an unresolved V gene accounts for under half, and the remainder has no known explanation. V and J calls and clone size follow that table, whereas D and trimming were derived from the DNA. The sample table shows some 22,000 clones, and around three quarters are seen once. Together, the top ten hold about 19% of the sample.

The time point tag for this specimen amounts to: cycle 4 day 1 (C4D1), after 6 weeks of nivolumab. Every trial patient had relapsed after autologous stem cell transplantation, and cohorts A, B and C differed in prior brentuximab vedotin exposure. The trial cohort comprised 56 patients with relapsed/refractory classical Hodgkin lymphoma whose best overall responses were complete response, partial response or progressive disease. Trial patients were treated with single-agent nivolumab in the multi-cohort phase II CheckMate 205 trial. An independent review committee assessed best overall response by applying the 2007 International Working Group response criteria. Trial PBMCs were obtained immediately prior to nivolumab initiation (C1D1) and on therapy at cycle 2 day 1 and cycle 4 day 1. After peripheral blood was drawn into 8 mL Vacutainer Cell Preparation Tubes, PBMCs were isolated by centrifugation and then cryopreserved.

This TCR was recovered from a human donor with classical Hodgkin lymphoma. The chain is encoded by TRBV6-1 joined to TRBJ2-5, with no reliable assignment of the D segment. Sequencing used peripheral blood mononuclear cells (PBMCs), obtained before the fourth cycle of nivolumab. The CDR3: CASSSVPRYQETQYF. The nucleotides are TGTGCCAGCAGTTCGGTTCCTCGGTACCAAGAGACCCAGTACTTC.